These 3 T cell receptor beta chains were sequenced from one sample in a study of PD-1 blockade in classical Hodgkin lymphoma. Relapses following autologous stem cell transplantation were seen in all patients, with brentuximab vedotin exposure varying. The assay was immunoSEQ multiplex PCR, and TCRdb's table has in-frame clones only and misses some. The repertoire consists of 50,000 to 65,000 clones, with 75% to 95% occurring once and the leading ten covering 10%. The sequencing used peripheral blood mononuclear cells (PBMCs), collected before the second cycle of nivolumab. These receptors all stem from a human donor with classical Hodgkin lymphoma.

The chain is built from TRBV10-3 and TRBJ2-1; 7 bases line up with TRBD2. Trimming cost V 10 bases and J 2 bases; bases outside gene matches: 8. The CDR3 spans 14 residues. CDR1 and CDR2 from the germline V gene are ENHRY and SYGVKD. The CDR3 DNA sequence: TGTGCCACCGGGGGGAAAGATCCCTACAATGAGCAGTTCTTC. It codes for CATGGKDPYNEQFF.

This rearrangement joins TRBV6-5 to TRBJ1-1; weak D call: TRBD1 (5 bases). The germline V gene has CDR1 MNHEY and CDR2 SVGAGI. The CDR3 length is 14 residues. V was shortened by 4 bases and J by 1 base, with 10 bases between the two germline ends. The CDR3 is CASSWDLSNTEAFF. In DNA form, the CDR3 reads TGTGCCAGCAGTTGGGACCTCTCGAACACTGAAGCTTTCTTT.

The rearrangement joins TRBV30 to TRBJ2-3; 9 nucleotides line up with TRBD1. The CDR3 length is 15 residues. The V and J ends lost 5 bases and 3 bases, in that order; junction bases with no gene match: 9. Germline CDR1 GTSNPN, CDR2 SVGIG (reference sequence). CDR3 sequence: CAWGTGTGRTDTQYF. The CDR3 DNA reads as TGTGCCTGGGGAACCGGGACAGGGAGGACAGATACGCAGTATTTT.